This passage covers 22 T cell receptor beta chains from one sample sequenced in a study of CD8+ T cells in alopecia areata. cDNA serving as the sequencing template came from extracted, reverse transcribed RNA. The method was immunoSEQ multiplex PCR; TCRdb's version includes in-frame clones alone and lacks a portion of them. The table lists about 180,000 clones, just under 60% of them singletons. The sample here was CD4+ T cells sorted from blood, taken at week 0. Receptors originate from a human donor with alopecia areata.

The table lists this clone with a few counts. The chain recombines TRBV14 with TRBJ1-1; D gene ambiguous. Trimming shortened V by 0 bases and J by 8 bases, and 10 bases separated the two germline ends. This CDR3 has 13 amino acids. Germline CDR1 reads SGHDN; CDR2 reads FVKESK. In nucleotides, the CDR3 is TGTGCCAGCAGCCAAGATCGGGCTCGAGAAGCTTTCTTT. Protein sequence: CASSQDRAREAFF.

This chain joins TRBV15 and TRBJ2-6, with no clear D. Between the trimmed V and J ends, which lost 8 bases and 2 bases, there was a span of 10 bases. The CDR3 has 14 amino acids. CDR1 is LNHNV and CDR2 is YYDKDF in the germline V gene (reference sequence). CDR3 amino acids: CATGKPTGANVLTF. Written as DNA, the CDR3 is TGTGCCACCGGGAAGCCTACTGGGGCCAACGTCCTGACTTTC.

The rearrangement joins TRBV9 to TRBJ1-3, with 7 bases that match TRBD1. J gave up 4 bases and V 3 bases, and 7 bases lay outside the gene matches. There are 15 residues in the CDR3. Germline V gives CDR1 SGDLS, CDR2 YYNGEE. The CDR3 nucleotides are TGTGCCAGCAGCGCCACGACAGGGCCGGGAAACACCATATATTTT. Translating it yields CASSATTGPGNTIYF.

This rearrangement joins TRBV30 to TRBJ1-2; 11 nucleotides align to TRBD1. The junction had 11 bases not matched to a gene; V was cut back by 3 bases and J by 8 bases. Germline-derived CDR1 and CDR2 are GTSNPN and SVGIG (reference sequence). The CDR3 is 15 residues long. The CDR3: CAWRDIGQGAWGYTF. The CDR3 DNA is TGTGCCTGGAGAGACATCGGACAGGGGGCCTGGGGCTACACCTTC.

This clone was seen more than once but under ten times. This chain uses TRBV11-2 with TRBJ2-1, with 7 bases aligning to TRBD1. The trim removed 5 bases at V and 6 bases at J, leaving 7 bases unmatched. The CDR3 has 14 amino acids. The germline gives CDR1 SGHAT, CDR2 FQNNGV. Here the CDR3 reads CASSIDRVINEQFF. CDR3 nucleotide sequence: TGTGCCAGCAGCATCGACAGGGTTATCAATGAGCAGTTCTTC.

This chain joins TRBV7-8 and TRBJ1-4; a weak D match, TRBD1 (6 bases). Trimming removed 5 bases from V and 8 bases from J, with 12 bases in between. CDR1 is SGHVS and CDR2 is FQNEAQ in the germline V gene. This CDR3 has 13 amino acids. CDR3 DNA: TGTGCCAGCAGCCCGGGGACACTCGAAAAACTGTTTTTT. Translation: CASSPGTLEKLFF. Looking up the rest from reference TRBV7-8 and TRBJ1-4 gives the full variable domain: GAGVSQSPRYKVAKRGQDVALRCDPISGHVSLFWYQQALGQGPEFLTYFQNEAQLDKSGLPSDRFFAERPEGSVSTLKIQRTQQEDSAVYLCASSPGTLEKLFFGSGTQLSVL.

The gene calls are TRBV27 and TRBJ1-2; 10 bases match TRBD1. In germline, CDR1 is MNHEY, CDR2 SMNVEV (reference sequence). V shed 1 base and J 0 bases; nucleotides not matched to a gene: 5. The CDR3 is 17 residues long. The CDR3, as DNA: TGTGCCAGCAGTTTATGGGGCGGACAGGGGGCTAACTATGGCTACACCTTC. It specifies CASSLWGGQGANYGYTF.

This clone was observed a few times. CDR3 coding DNA: TGCGCCAGCAGCCAAGGGGCAGAAAACATTCAGTACTTC. Translating it yields CASSQGAENIQYF. The chain is built from TRBV4-1 and TRBJ2-4; unclear D gene. CDR3 length: 13 amino acids. The germline CDR1 and CDR2 sequences are MGHRA and YSYEKL. Deletions cut 1 base from V and 5 bases from J, with 6 bases between.

The chain combines TRBV4-2 with TRBJ1-5, with D possibly being TRBD1 (5 bases). This CDR3 region has 17 residues. CDR1 LGHNA and CDR2 YNFKEQ come from the germline V gene. The ends were cut back, 0 bases at V and 1 base at J, with 13 bases in the middle. CDR3 in DNA: TGTGCCAGCAGCCAAGAGCCCTCCCGACAGAGCAATCAGCCCCAGCATTTT. Protein: CASSQEPSRQSNQPQHF.

This clone was picked up a small number of times. The genes are TRBV7-2 and TRBJ1-3, with D uncertain. V dropped 0 bases and J dropped 9 bases, with 9 bases sitting between them. The germline CDR1 and CDR2 sequences are SGHTA and FQGNSA. The CDR3 runs 13 residues. In nucleotides, the CDR3 is TGTGCCAGCAGCTTAGCTGAGGGTAGCACCATATATTTT. This encodes CASSLAEGSTIYF.

For the CDR3, the DNA is TGTGCCAGCGGCCTTTGGGCCAACGTCCTGACTTTC. Encoded protein: CASGLWANVLTF. The chain employs TRBV27 and TRBJ2-6; D unclear. V was clipped by 8 bases and J by 5 bases, with 7 bases between them. The CDR3 length is 12 residues. CDR1 is MNHEY, CDR2 SMNVEV, per germline (reference sequence). Full variable domain (outside the CDR3, taken from reference TRBV27 and TRBJ2-6): EAQVTQNPRYLITVTGKKLTVTCSQNMNHEYMSWYRQDPGLGLRQIYYSMNVEVTDKGDVPEGYKVSRKEKRNFPLILESPSPNQTSLYFCASGLWANVLTFGAGSRLTVL.

The table lists this clone with a few counts. The chain uses TRBV6-1 and TRBJ2-7; tentatively, D is TRBD1 or TRBD2 (5 bases each). The germline V gene encodes CDR1 MNHNS and CDR2 SASEGT. V was clipped by 6 bases and J by 2 bases, with 14 bases between them. This CDR3 comprises 14 residues. The CDR3: CASRRGPTAYEQYF. The CDR3 DNA follows: TGTGCCAGCAGGAGGGGTCCAACTGCCTACGAGCAGTACTTC.

As to this clone: One end of the junction fails to match germline, which may point to a read error. The chain combines TRBV5-1 with TRBJ2-4; D perhaps matches TRBD1 (5 bases). The CDR3 runs to 13 residues. Germline V gene lookup returns CDR1 SGHRS and CDR2 YFSETQ. Here the CDR3 DNA reads TGCGCCAGCAGCTTTGCGACAGCCTTTGAGAAGGACTTC. This sequence encodes CASSFATAFEKDF.

The CDR3 region is CASSQDLNTEAFF. CDR3 nucleotide sequence: TGCGCCAGCAGCCAAGACCTGAACACTGAAGCTTTCTTT. This chain links TRBV4-1 with TRBJ1-1; D call uncertain. Trimming shortened V by 0 bases and J by 0 bases, and 2 bases separated the two germline ends. The CDR3 covers 13 residues. Germline-derived CDR1 and CDR2 are MGHRA and YSYEKL.

The chain carries TRBV29-1 and TRBJ2-1, with TRBD2 matching 10 bases. V dropped 3 bases and J dropped 3; count of bases not matched to a gene: 8. The CDR3 is made up of 16 amino acids. Germline V gene lookup returns CDR1 SQVTM and CDR2 ANQGSEA. This chain's CDR3 is CSVDPGLAENYNEQFF. CDR3 DNA sequence: TGCAGCGTTGATCCCGGACTAGCGGAGAACTACAATGAGCAGTTCTTC.

V usage is TRBV2 and J usage is TRBJ1-2, with D possibly TRBD1 on 5 matching bases. Germline values: CDR1 SNHLY, CDR2 FYNNEI. The CDR3 totals 13 residues. V was cut by 4 bases and J by 4 bases, with 10 bases left in between. In DNA form, the CDR3 reads TGTGCCAGCAGTGCGGGACCTGGCTATGGCTACACCTTC. Its protein product is CASSAGPGYGYTF.

V is TRBV19 and J is TRBJ1-6; no clear D. Germline V lookup: CDR1 LNHDA, CDR2 SQIVND (reference sequence). Trimming pared 8 bases from V and 2 bases from J, leaving 10 bases between. CDR3 length: 14 residues. As DNA, the CDR3 is TGTGCCAGTGCACTGGGGACCTATAATTCACCCCTCCACTTT. This sequence encodes CASALGTYNSPLHF. Complete variable domain (other parts from reference TRBV19 and TRBJ1-6): DGGITQSPKYLFRKEGQNVTLSCEQNLNHDAMYWYRQDPGQGLRLIYYSQIVNDFQKGDIAEGYSVSREKKESFPLTVTSAQKNPTAFYLCASALGTYNSPLHFGNGTRLTVT.

The rearrangement joins TRBV7-9 to TRBJ1-5, with TRBD1 matching over 8 bases. The CDR3 is 15 amino acids. Germline CDR1 is SEHNR and CDR2 is FQNEAQ (reference sequence). V shed 1 base, J shed 1 base, and the junction held 0 bases outside the gene matches. In DNA, the CDR3 is TGTGCCAGCAGCTTAGGACAGGGGAGCAATCAGCCCCAGCATTTT. Encoded protein: CASSLGQGSNQPQHF.

The gene calls are TRBV15 and TRBJ1-2; the D is unclear. Germline V gene lookup returns CDR1 LNHNV and CDR2 YYDKDF (reference sequence). This CDR3 is built from 15 residues. V shed 5 bases and J shed 8 bases, with 21 bases lying between them. As DNA, the CDR3 is TGTGCCACCAGCTTTAGCCCCCTAGGCGCCGGGGGCTACACCTTC. Encoded protein: CATSFSPLGAGGYTF.

The chain uses TRBV4-1 and TRBJ1-3; perhaps TRBD1 as D (6 bases). Germline-derived CDR1 and CDR2 are MGHRA and YSYEKL. Trimming pared 0 bases from V and 0 bases from J, leaving 12 bases between. This CDR3 is built from 17 residues. CDR3 loop: CASSQEGQLNSGNTIYF. Here the CDR3 DNA reads TGCGCCAGCAGCCAAGAAGGACAGTTAAACTCTGGAAACACCATATATTTT.

The chain carries TRBV29-1 and TRBJ2-3; no clear D gene. Per the germline V gene, CDR1 is SQVTM and CDR2 is ANQGSEA. This CDR3 contains 15 residues. V was cut by 8 bases and J by 2 bases, with 20 bases left in between. CDR3 loop: CSSSAPGLFTDTQYF. The CDR3 nucleotides read TGCAGCTCCTCCGCCCCGGGCCTCTTCACAGATACGCAGTATTTT.

This clone showed up just a few times. This chain connects TRBV29-1 to TRBJ2-3; 8 nucleotides match TRBD2. Trimming removed 0 bases from V and 4 bases from J; junction bases left unmatched: 21. Germline V gene lookup returns CDR1 SQVTM and CDR2 ANQGSEA. The CDR3 contains 20 residues. The CDR3 region is CSVEDRTPPLAGKGPDTQYF. The CDR3 bases are TGCAGCGTTGAAGATAGGACACCACCCTTAGCGGGGAAGGGCCCAGATACGCAGTATTTT.